The T cell receptor (beta chain) under discussion was sequenced for a study of T cells in localized non-small cell lung cancer. Study results and limitations: T cell clonality was highest in uninvolved adjacent lung, above tumor. Adjacent lung held a median roughly 60 of the top 100 tumor clones.

TCRdb's table, derived via immunoSEQ multiplex PCR, lists solely in-frame clones and lacks some. Of tens of thousands of clones listed, roughly nine tenths are singletons. This clone was picked up one time. Its antigen is undetermined. The germline V gene encodes CDR1 MDHEN and CDR2 SYDVKM. CDR3 length: 14 amino acids. The V gene lost 0 bases and the J gene lost 1 base, with 6 bases spanning the gap. The chain carries TRBV28 and TRBJ1-1; no reliable D call. This receptor was obtained from a man aged 35 to 69 with stage II squamous cell lung carcinoma. The source material was PBMCs, sampled before any cancer treatment. The CDR3 loop is CASSLWVGNTEAFF. CDR3 DNA sequence: TGTGCCAGCAGTTTATGGGTCGGGAACACTGAAGCTTTCTTT. Full variable domain (missing parts from reference TRBV28 and TRBJ1-1): DVKVTQSSRYLVKRTGEKVFLECVQDMDHENMFWYRQDPGLGLRLIYFSYDVKMKEKGDIPEGYSVSREKKERFSLILESASTNQTSMYLCASSLWVGNTEAFFGQGTRLTVV.